A selection of T cell receptor beta chains follows, all from one sample in a study of stem cell transplantation in POMP-related autoinflammatory disease. Using immunoSEQ multiplex PCR, the repertoire was profiled, and TCRdb retains in-frame clones only, with some absent. The sample holds approximately 65,000 clones, approximately 91% seen once. Specimen: CD4+ T cells from PBMCs, collected after stem cell transplantation. The receptor source for this set is a human patient with POMP-related autoinflammation and immune dysregulation (PRAID). Certain T cells may be donor cells from the graft. CDR3s include the opening cysteine and the closing phenylalanine or tryptophan. The order of the fields is V gene, J gene, clone size, D gene, CDR3 DNA, CDR3 protein. A D gene is named only where the DNA matches it firmly. Clone size is not always given. Where it is, it says once, few, many or a class for expanded clones.

TRBV19	TRBJ1-4	NA	NA	TGTGCCAGTAGTATGCGGAGGATCCAAACTAATGAAAAACTGTTTTTT	CASSMRRIQTNEKLFF
TRBV2	TRBJ2-5	NA	NA	TGTGCCAGCAGGGAGACCGGCGGCGAGACCCAGTACTTC	CASRETGGETQYF
TRBV5-1	TRBJ2-2	NA	TRBD2	TGCGCCAGCAGCTCGGGACTAGCGGGAGTGGAGGAGCTGTTTTTT	CASSSGLAGVEELFF
TRBV5-1	TRBJ2-5	NA	NA	TGCGCCAGCAGCTCACCACCACGTCGGGGTAAGGAGACCCAGTACTTC	CASSSPPRRGKETQYF
TRBV5-1	TRBJ2-3	NA	TRBD1	TGCGCCAGCAGCTTCGGGACAGGGAATACAGATACGCAGTATTTT	CASSFGTGNTDTQYF
TRBV30	TRBJ2-7	NA	NA	TGTGCCTGGAGTTCCCCCCGGGGCCCCTACGAGCAGTACTTC	CAWSSPRGPYEQYF
TRBV18	TRBJ2-5	NA	NA	TGTGCCAGCTCTGAGGAGGGAGAGACCCAGTACTTC	CASSEEGETQYF
TRBV6-5	TRBJ2-2	NA	NA	TGTGCCAGCATCCTTACACCGAAACCCGGGGAGCTGTTTTTT	CASILTPKPGELFF
TRBV24-1	TRBJ2-1	NA	TRBD2	TGTGCCACCAGTGATTCCCGTGGTAGCGGGAGTTCCTACAATGAGCAGTTCTTC	CATSDSRGSGSSYNEQFF
TRBV6-5	TRBJ1-5	once	NA	TGTGCCAGCAGTTACTCAGGAAGGAGGGGTCAGCCCCAGCATTTT	CASSYSGRRGQPQHF
TRBV6-5	TRBJ2-3	NA	TRBD2	TGTGCCAGCAGAATAAAGGGACTAGCTACAGATACGCAGTATTTT	CASRIKGLATDTQYF
TRBV7-6	TRBJ1-6	NA	NA	TGTGCCAGCAGCTTATTCCGGGACCAAAATTCACCCCTCCACTTT	CASSLFRDQNSPLHF
TRBV5-8	TRBJ1-3	NA	NA	TGTGCCAGCAGCTTGGAGGGTCGGATCTCTGGAAACACCATATATTTT	CASSLEGRISGNTIYF
TRBV5-1	TRBJ2-5	NA	NA	TGCGCCAGCAGTAGAGAGTACCAAGAGACCCAGTACTTC	CASSREYQETQYF
TRBV10-2	TRBJ2-5	NA	TRBD2	TGCGCCAGCAGTGAACGACCTCAGAGCGGGGCCTCAAGAGACGGCCAGTACTTC	CASSERPQSGASRDGQYF
TRBV15	TRBJ1-2	NA	NA	TGTGCCACCAGCAGAGATAAGATGGACCTCTATGGCTACACCTTC	CATSRDKMDLYGYTF
TRBV5-1	TRBJ1-3	NA	NA	TGCGCCAGCAGCTTGGGGGACATCTCTGGAAACACCATATATTTT	CASSLGDISGNTIYF
TRBV19	TRBJ2-5	once	NA	TGTGCCAGTAGTTCGGGTCAGACCCAGTACTTC	CASSSGQTQYF
TRBV5-1	TRBJ2-5	NA	NA	TGCGCCAGCAGCTTGGACTCCCTCGGAGAGACCCAGTACTTC	CASSLDSLGETQYF
TRBV6-1	TRBJ1-2	NA	NA	TGTGCCAGCAGTGAAGTGGGTACGGACCTCACCTTC	CASSEVGTDLTF
TRBV25-1	TRBJ2-5	once	TRBD2	TGTGCCAGCAGTGAATGGGGAACTAGCGGGGTTCAAGAGACCCAGTACTTC	CASSEWGTSGVQETQYF
TRBV6-4	TRBJ2-1	NA	NA	TGTGCCAGCAGTGGGGTTTGGGGCGCCTACAATGAGCAGTTCTTC	CASSGVWGAYNEQFF